One sample yielded the 20 T cell receptor beta chains listed below, sequenced in a study of T cells in Graves' hyperthyroidism and ophthalmopathy. The CDR3 regions of TCR beta were amplified from RNA transcripts. The TCR CDR3 first-round RT-PCR relied on the HTBI primer set. A single record per CDR3 protein comes from TCRdb applying MiXCR to the multiplex PCR reads. The sample includes about 530,000 distinct CDR3 sequences, 17% seen only once; the top ten take under 20%. Material: blood. These receptors originate from a woman aged 18-30 years with Graves' ophthalmopathy.

The chain carries TRBV20-1 and TRBJ1-1; TRBD1 matches at 10 bases. From germline, CDR1 is DFQATT and CDR2 SNEGSKA (reference sequence). The ends lost 1 base at V and 5 bases at J; junction bases unmatched: 4. The length of the CDR3 is 14 residues. The CDR3 spells CSARVGQGKTEAFF. The CDR3 DNA reads as TGCAGTGCTAGAGTGGGACAGGGGAAAACTGAAGCTTTCTTT.

This clonotype was seen a few times. This chain uses TRBV20-1 with TRBJ1-2; D not resolved. Germline assignment: CDR1 DFQATT and CDR2 SNEGSKA (reference sequence). CDR3 length: 14 amino acids. V lost 1 base to trimming and J lost 0 bases, with 9 bases between them. The CDR3 DNA reads TGCAGTGCTAGAGCAAAGGGAGCTAACTATGGCTACACCTTC. Its protein is CSARAKGANYGYTF.

This clonotype came up a few times. J is TRBJ2-7 and V is TRBV4-1; TRBD1 might be the D (6 bases). V lost 3 bases, J lost 5 bases, and 14 bases lay in between. Per the germline V gene, CDR1 is MGHRA and CDR2 is YSYEKL. This CDR3 is built from 14 residues. The CDR3 here is CASSQETHRDEQYF. The CDR3 nucleotides are TGCGCCAGCAGCCAGGAAACCCACAGGGACGAGCAGTACTTC.

In this sample, this clonotype turned up many times. This chain uses TRBV27 with TRBJ1-1; D is ambiguous. V lost 2 bases, J lost 1 base, and 8 bases lay in between. The germline gives CDR1 MNHEY, CDR2 SMNVEV (reference sequence). The CDR3 covers 14 residues. The CDR3: CASSLRQANTEAFF. For the CDR3, the DNA is TGTGCCAGCAGTTTACGGCAGGCGAACACTGAAGCTTTCTTT.

The table lists this clonotype with many counts. The V gene is TRBV12-3 or TRBV12-4, the J gene TRBJ1-6; no firm D call. The CDR3 has 16 residues. V gave up 6 bases and J gave up 0 bases, with 12 bases separating them. The CDR3 region is CASRTRSGSYNSPLHF. Here the CDR3 DNA reads TGTGCCAGCAGGACCCGATCTGGCTCCTATAATTCACCCCTCCACTTT.

Details on this clonotype: This clone may be a read error of a much larger clone one base away. This rearrangement joins TRBV7-3 to TRBJ1-2; TRBD1 agrees at 12 bases. Unmatched junction bases numbered 4, after V lost 0 bases and J lost 8 bases. Germline V gene lookup returns CDR1 SGHTA and CDR2 FQGTGA. CDR3 length: 15 residues. The CDR3 spells CASSLTGTGGRGYTF. CDR3 DNA: TGTGCCAGCAGCTTAACCGGGACAGGGGGCCGCGGCTACACCTTC.

This chain connects TRBV6-1 to TRBJ1-1; 8 nucleotides align to TRBD1. Trimming at V came to 5 bases and at J to 3 bases, leaving 14 bases not matched to a gene. Per germline, CDR1 MNHNS and CDR2 SASEGT. The CDR3 sequence is 17 residues long. CDR3 coding DNA: TGTGCCAGCAGTTACCACTCGGCTATGACAGGGGACACTGAAGCTTTCTTT. It yields the protein CASSYHSAMTGDTEAFF.

V usage is TRBV13 and J usage is TRBJ1-2; D is unclear. CDR1 and CDR2 (germline): PRHDT, FYEKMQ (reference sequence). This CDR3 region has 13 residues. Trimming left V 5 bases short and J 2 bases short, with 9 bases between. The CDR3 spells CASSPLTNYGYTF. The CDR3 DNA reads TGTGCCAGCAGCCCTTTGACAAACTATGGCTACACCTTC.

In this sample, this clonotype turned up many times. J is TRBJ1-1 and V is TRBV12-3 or TRBV12-4; D possibly corresponds to TRBD1 (6 bases). The V end lost 2 bases, the J end lost 3 bases, and 10 bases lay between the germline ends. The CDR3 length is 14 residues. CDR3 region: CASSLYGGYTEAFF. CDR3 nucleotide sequence: TGTGCCAGCAGTTTATATGGGGGCTACACTGAAGCTTTCTTT.

This clonotype was picked up many times. The CDR3 reads CASSEEGGGANEQFF. CDR3 in DNA: TGTGCCAGCAGTGAAGAGGGCGGGGGGGCCAATGAGCAGTTCTTC. This chain connects TRBV6-1 to TRBJ2-1, with TRBD2 matching over 9 bases. Per germline, CDR1 MNHNS and CDR2 SASEGT. Germline trimming cut 1 base from V and 6 bases from J; bases unmatched to any gene: 4. The CDR3 covers 15 residues.

This clonotype was counted many times. This sequence joins TRBV2 and TRBJ2-3; 7 nucleotides align to TRBD2. Per the germline V gene, CDR1 is SNHLY and CDR2 is FYNNEI. The CDR3 spans 16 residues. The V segment lost 4 bases and the J segment 2 bases; nucleotides outside the gene matches: 9. The CDR3 here is CASSGMLAANTDTQYF. The DNA of the CDR3 is TGTGCCAGCAGTGGAATGCTAGCGGCAAACACAGATACGCAGTATTTT.

Comments on this clonotype: At one end the junction does not follow the germline gene, possibly because of a read error. This chain uses TRBV3-1 with TRBJ1-5, with a possible D match to TRBD1 (5 bases). The CDR3 has 14 amino acids. The V gene's germline CDR1 is LGHDT and CDR2 YNNKEL (reference sequence). CDR3 nucleotides: TGTGTCAGCAGCCCACTTGGGGCCAATCAGCCCCAGCATTTT. Translating it yields CVSSPLGANQPQHF.

The rearrangement links TRBV30 to TRBJ2-7; TRBD2 matches at 13 bases. V lost 8 bases to trimming and J lost 4 bases; unmatched junction nucleotides: 14. CDR3 length: 16 residues. Germline CDR1 and CDR2: GTSNPN and SVGIG (reference sequence). The CDR3 nucleotides read TGTGCCGCTGACCGACTAGCGGGGGGTACAAGGTACGAGCAGTACTTC. Encoded protein: CAADRLAGGTRYEQYF.

This chain uses TRBV3-1 with TRBJ1-4; TRBD1 agrees at 8 bases. The length of the CDR3 is 20 residues. In germline, CDR1 is LGHDT, CDR2 YNNKEL (reference sequence). V gave up 7 bases and J gave up 5 bases; unmatched junction bases: 24. The CDR3 coding sequence is TGTGCCAGCACAAAACCGGGACATACTACTACAGGGGGTGGGAATGAAAAACTGTTTTTT. Translating it yields CASTKPGHTTTGGGNEKLFF.

In this sample, this clonotype turned up many times. CDR3 in DNA: TGTGCCAGCTCCGGGGGGGGAATTAACTATGGCTACACCTTC. Protein: CASSGGGINYGYTF. This rearrangement joins TRBV28 to TRBJ1-2; weak D call: TRBD1 (5 bases). The CDR3 sequence is 14 residues long. Trimming took off 8 bases at V and 1 base at J, with 14 bases between the two ends. Germline loops: CDR1 MDHEN, CDR2 SYDVKM.

This clonotype appeared many times. The chain joins TRBV7-8 to TRBJ2-2; D is unclear. Looked up from germline, CDR1 is SGHVS and CDR2 is FQNEAQ. The CDR3 contains 13 residues. With 7 bases removed from V and 4 bases from J, the gap between germline ends came to 10 bases. The CDR3 DNA reads as TGTGCCAGCAACGCCGGTTTCACCGGGGAGCTGTTTTTT. Protein sequence: CASNAGFTGELFF.

Only a few counts were recorded for this clonotype. The V gene is TRBV2, the J gene TRBJ2-2, with D possibly TRBD2 on 6 matching bases. V was cut by 3 bases and J by 3 bases, with 11 bases left in between. Germline V lookup: CDR1 SNHLY, CDR2 FYNNEI. This CDR3 contains 15 residues. The DNA for the CDR3 is TGTGCCAGCAGTGAGCTCCCGGGGGACACCGGGGAGCTGTTTTTT. Its translation: CASSELPGDTGELFF.

This clonotype was observed many times. J is TRBJ2-3 and V is TRBV20-1; D possibly corresponds to TRBD2 (6 bases). V was clipped by 3 bases and J by 4 bases, with 26 bases between them. The length of the CDR3 is 18 residues. Per the germline V gene, CDR1 is DFQATT and CDR2 is SNEGSKA (reference sequence). The CDR3 sequence: CSASIVAAGGISPDTQYF. CDR3 DNA sequence: TGCAGTGCTAGTATTGTAGCAGCGGGCGGGATCAGTCCAGATACGCAGTATTTT.

This clonotype was seen many times. The chain uses TRBV28 and TRBJ2-5, with 7 bases identical to TRBD1. The CDR3 is 13 residues long. CDR1 MDHEN and CDR2 SYDVKM come from the germline V gene. The V segment lost 6 bases and the J segment 5 bases; nucleotides outside the gene matches: 6. CDR3 bases: TGTGCCAGCAGCATCGACAGGGTCGAGACCCAGTACTTC. This sequence encodes CASSIDRVETQYF. Based on the CDR3 plus reference TRBV28 and TRBJ2-5, the full variable domain is DVKVTQSSRYLVKRTGEKVFLECVQDMDHENMFWYRQDPGLGLRLIYFSYDVKMKEKGDIPEGYSVSREKKERFSLILESASTNQTSMYLCASSIDRVETQYFGPGTRLLVL.

In this sample, this clonotype turned up many times. The chain joins TRBV30 to TRBJ1-3; perhaps TRBD1 as D (6 bases). Between the trimmed V and J ends, which lost 1 base and 4 bases, there was a span of 14 bases. From germline, CDR1 is GTSNPN and CDR2 SVGIG (reference sequence). The CDR3 runs to 15 residues. The CDR3 loop is CAWSEDRPQGNTIYF. For the CDR3, the DNA is TGTGCCTGGAGTGAAGACAGGCCACAAGGAAACACCATATATTTT.